Frequency places the clone carrying this TCR beta chain as medium-sized. This specimen belongs to a study of CXCR3-negative and CXCR3-positive naive CD8 T cells. UMI-labeled TRB cDNA libraries were prepared by 5' RACE. TCRdb re-analyzed the 5' RACE reads; it lists each CDR3 protein once, without DNA. In all, the sample yields about 8,000 distinct CDR3 sequences. Germline V gives CDR1 SGHNT, CDR2 YYREEE (reference sequence). The CDR3 contains 14 residues. The chain recombines TRBV5-4 with TRBJ2-2. Sequenced: naive CXCR3- CD8+ T cells from blood. The subset is: CD45RO-CCR7+CD27+CD95- naive CD8+ T cells lacking CXCR3 (TNR3-). This receptor was identified in a human donor in good health. Some clones in this sample may be carry-over from other donors' samples. This chain's CDR3 is CASSLSRSTGELFF.